This T cell receptor beta chain emerged from a study of cytomegalovirus exposure and HLA in healthy donors. General study findings and limits: Three of the chains that were CMV-associated were confirmed in vitro to be specific for CMV antigens. Reportedly, diagnosis of cytomegalovirus status by the classifier showed high specificity and sensitivity. For most TCR beta V segments, an earlier analysis put the productive rate at about 90% or about 30% of the time.

This clone was counted between two and nine times. Its antigen is not identified. In the PCR, 60 Vbeta and 13 Jbeta primers were used. Sequencing was performed with immunoSEQ multiplex PCR; in TCRdb, only in-frame clones are kept and a portion is missing. Of some 160,000 clones listed, about 72% are singletons. This CDR3 is 11 amino acids long. V was trimmed by 6 bases and J by 6 bases, leaving 8 bases between them. Germline V gene lookup returns CDR1 MGHDK and CDR2 SYGVNS. The TCR comes from a male donor in good health and CMV-seronegative. What was sequenced was PBMCs. The V call is TRBV25-1, the J call TRBJ2-5; tentative D call: TRBD2 (5 bases). DNA for the CDR3: TGTGCCAGCAGGGAGGATCAGACCCAGTACTTC. Translation: CASREDQTQYF.